One sample yielded the 14 T cell receptor beta chains listed below, sequenced in a study of blood T cell repertoires in COVID-19. Data came from immunoSEQ multiplex PCR; TCRdb stores just in-frame clones and leaves some out. The sample has 450,000 to 500,000 clones; roughly 85% are singletons. Sequencing used peripheral blood. These receptors came from a human donor in a cohort sampled during active COVID-19.

This rearrangement joins TRBV7-9 to TRBJ2-7; TRBD1 aligns across 8 bases. V lost 8 bases, J lost 3 bases, and 12 bases stayed unmatched. The CDR3 length is 15 residues. Germline loops: CDR1 SEHNR, CDR2 FQNEAQ (reference sequence). The CDR3 region is CASSIGGTGLYEQYF. CDR3 nucleotide sequence: TGTGCCAGCTCCATAGGGGGGACAGGTCTCTACGAGCAGTACTTC.

The V call is TRBV11-2, the J call TRBJ2-2; the D gene is possibly TRBD2 (5 bases). V was cut by 6 bases and J by 6 bases, with 23 bases left in between. Germline assignment: CDR1 SGHAT and CDR2 FQNNGV. This CDR3 contains 17 residues. CDR3 bases: TGTGCCAGCAGTTTAACCAGCCGCGTACTAGTTGCCGGGGAGCTGTTTTTT. This gives the protein CASSLTSRVLVAGELFF.

The rearrangement joins TRBV7-3 to TRBJ2-2, with 9 positions matching TRBD2. There are 16 residues in the CDR3. The trim removed 1 base at V and 0 bases at J, leaving 0 bases unmatched. The V gene's germline CDR1 is SGHTA and CDR2 FQGTGA. This CDR3 is CASSLIAGANTGELFF. CDR3 nucleotide sequence: TGTGCCAGCAGCTTAATAGCGGGGGCGAACACCGGGGAGCTGTTTTTT.

In DNA form, the CDR3 reads TGTGCCTGGAGTCTAGCCGCGAATGAGCAGTTCTTC. Translated, it gives CAWSLAANEQFF. The chain carries TRBV30 and TRBJ2-1; D is possibly TRBD2 (5 bases). The CDR3 is made up of 12 amino acids. CDR1 GTSNPN and CDR2 SVGIG come from the germline V gene (reference sequence). With 2 bases removed from V and 7 bases from J, the gap between germline ends came to 9 bases.

In the case of this clone: The junction shows a germline mismatch at one end, possibly a read error. The V gene is TRBV20-1, the J gene TRBJ1-2; D is ambiguous. Germline V gene lookup returns CDR1 DFQATT and CDR2 SNEGSKA (reference sequence). This CDR3 is 8 amino acids long. CDR3 residues: CSARRSLF. Here the CDR3 DNA reads TGCAGTGCTAGAAGGAGCCTTTTC.

The V gene is TRBV4-1, the J gene TRBJ2-5; 7 positions match TRBD2. Trimming removed 1 base from V and 4 bases from J; junction bases left unmatched: 12. The CDR3 consists of 17 residues. Germline V gene sequence: CDR1 MGHRA, CDR2 YSYEKL. The CDR3 DNA is TGCGCCAGCAGCCAAGGTTCCGGGACTATAGCCGGAGAGACCCAGTACTTC. This translates into CASSQGSGTIAGETQYF.

In this sample, this clone turned up a few times. The V call is TRBV6-1, the J call TRBJ1-3, with D perhaps TRBD1 (6 bases). Germline CDR1 reads MNHNS; CDR2 reads SASEGT. The CDR3 loop spans 15 amino acids. With 1 base removed from V and 2 bases from J, the gap between germline ends came to 9 bases. CDR3 amino acids: CASSEDDRTGNTIYF. The CDR3 DNA is TGTGCCAGCAGTGAAGACGACAGGACTGGAAACACCATATATTTT.

The chain couples TRBV27 to TRBJ2-5, with 12 bases matching TRBD2. J gave up 2 bases and V 3 bases, and 7 bases lay outside the gene matches. Germline assignment: CDR1 MNHEY and CDR2 SMNVEV (reference sequence). The CDR3 is made up of 17 amino acids. The CDR3 coding sequence is TGTGCCAGCAGTTTTCTCGGGACTAGCGGGCGACAAGAGACCCAGTACTTC. Translating gives CASSFLGTSGRQETQYF.

Note on this clone: The same CDR3 arises from other DNA sequences in this sample as well. For the CDR3, the DNA is TGTGCCAGCAGCTCCCTGGCGGGGGGCTCCTACAATGAGCAGTTCTTC. Translating gives CASSSLAGGSYNEQFF. V is TRBV7-3 and J is TRBJ2-1, with TRBD2 matching 8 bases. Germline CDR1 SGHTA, CDR2 FQGTGA. This CDR3 contains 16 residues. The V segment lost 4 bases and the J segment 0 bases; nucleotides outside the gene matches: 5.

V gene TRBV6-5 combines with J gene TRBJ2-7; possible D gene TRBD2, 6 bases. V shed 2 bases and J shed 2 bases, with 13 bases lying between them. The CDR3 has 15 residues. From germline, CDR1 is MNHEY and CDR2 SVGAGI. Written as DNA, the CDR3 is TGTGCCAGCAGTTACGACCGGGACTGGACCTACGAGCAGTACTTC. It codes for CASSYDRDWTYEQYF.

This chain joins TRBV11-2 and TRBJ2-3; a weak D match, TRBD1 (5 bases). V lost 2 bases and J 5 bases, leaving 17 bases between the germline ends. Germline V gene data show CDR1 as SGHAT and CDR2 as FQNNGV. The CDR3 contains 16 residues. In DNA, the CDR3 is TGTGCCAGCAGCTTAATCAGGGCACAGGCTTTAGATACGCAGTATTTT. This sequence encodes CASSLIRAQALDTQYF.

In DNA, the CDR3 is TGTGCCACCAGTGACCCTCGCTCCGGCCACCAGGTAATGCAGTATTTT. Translation gives CATSDPRSGHQVMQYF. The rearrangement links TRBV24-1 to TRBJ2-3; D not certain. This CDR3 is 16 amino acids long. Germline CDR1 is KGHDR and CDR2 is SFDVKD. V was cut by 4 bases and J by 11 bases, with 24 bases left in between.

The V and J genes are TRBV11-1 and TRBJ1-1; D is unclear. This CDR3 is 14 amino acids long. The germline gives CDR1 SGHAT, CDR2 FQDESV (reference sequence). The ends were cut back, 1 base at V and 5 bases at J, with 11 bases in the middle. The CDR3 nucleotides read TGTGCCAGCAGCTTAGGAGTCTCCGGGACTGAAGCTTTCTTT. Residues: CASSLGVSGTEAFF.

This rearrangement joins TRBV30 to TRBJ2-5; D perhaps matches TRBD2 (6 bases). Trimming removed 3 bases from V and 5 bases from J, with 7 bases in between. CDR3 length: 11 amino acids. Germline assignment: CDR1 GTSNPN and CDR2 SVGIG (reference sequence). The CDR3 reads CAWRGRETQYF. Here the CDR3 DNA reads TGTGCCTGGAGGGGGAGGGAGACCCAGTACTTC.